This is a list of T cell receptor beta chains from one sample in a study of cytomegalovirus exposure and HLA in healthy donors. Repertoires were generated with immunoSEQ multiplex PCR, while TCRdb's copy carries only in-frame clones and drops some. This sample has some 140,000 clones, with roughly nine tenths found just once. Sequences were obtained from PBMCs. These receptors came from a man younger than 35 in good health and CMV-seronegative. Both conserved end residues are part of each CDR3.

J: TRBJ1-1
V: TRBV5-1
CDR3: CASSAGTGITEAFF

J: TRBJ1-2
V: TRBV19
CDR3: CASAEPRDRGFAYGYTF

J: TRBJ2-7
V: TRBV19
CDR3: CASSIGAERAYEQYF

J: TRBJ2-1
V: TRBV4-1
CDR3: CASSQVQLAGARTYNEQFF

J: TRBJ2-4
V: TRBV5-5
CDR3: CASSLGAPNIQYF

J: TRBJ1-1
V: TRBV7-9
CDR3: CASSVQGNTEAFF

J: TRBJ2-7
V: TRBV10-3
CDR3: CAISEERTYEQYF

J: TRBJ2-3
V: TRBV7-9
CDR3: CASSHMGLAGGYTDTQYF

J: TRBJ2-1
V: TRBV6-1
CDR3: CASSDDGSGSYNEQFF

J: TRBJ2-1
V: TRBV15
CDR3: CATSRLLAGGWNEQFF

J: TRBJ1-2
V: TRBV9
CDR3: CASSVDIEGGQNYGYTF

J: TRBJ1-1
V: TRBV6-6
CDR3: CASSPITTPEAFF

J: TRBJ2-2
V: TRBV19
CDR3: CASSIGTPSGELFF

J: TRBJ2-1
V: TRBV9
CDR3: CASSSGTINEQFF

J: TRBJ1-2
V: TRBV19
CDR3: CASSMDSPYGYTF

J: TRBJ1-2
V: TRBV9
CDR3: CASSVGQVLFNGYTF

J: TRBJ2-2
V: TRBV7-9
CDR3: CASSPLGELFF

J: TRBJ1-6
V: TRBV5-5
CDR3: CASSFGRGNSPLHF

J: TRBJ1-5
V: TRBV6-5
CDR3: CASTRLDNLNQPQHF

J: TRBJ2-5
V: TRBV9
CDR3: CASSVSPGLPPETQYF

J: TRBJ1-2
V: TRBV4-2
CDR3: CASSQGGQNYGYTF

J: TRBJ2-7
V: TRBV7-2
CDR3: CASSLAMSTGAYEQYF

J: TRBJ2-2
V: TRBV6-5
CDR3: CASSYPRDRGTGELFF

J: TRBJ1-4
V: TRBV5-4
CDR3: CASSQSTTGAGDEKLFF

J: TRBJ2-1
V: TRBV19
CDR3: CASSPGLEYNEQFF

J: TRBJ2-2
V: TRBV27
CDR3: CASSSDPGELFF

J: TRBJ1-3
V: TRBV27
CDR3: CASSPKHGGNTIYF

J: TRBJ2-5
V: TRBV13
CDR3: CASSQASGNQETQYF

J: TRBJ2-7
V: TRBV28
CDR3: CASSPESGNYEQYF

J: TRBJ2-3
V: TRBV14
CDR3: CASSRLWDRTPGADTQYF

J: TRBJ1-2
V: TRBV10-3
CDR3: CAISESQGNYGYTF

J: TRBJ1-2
V: TRBV6-5
CDR3: CASSLGQGFPGYTF

J: TRBJ2-6
V: TRBV6-1
CDR3: CASSPGSSGANVLTF

J: TRBJ2-7
V: TRBV7-2
CDR3: CASSFELFPREQYF

J: TRBJ1-1
V: TRBV5-1
CDR3: CASSLRGTEAFF

J: TRBJ1-2
V: TRBV7-2
CDR3: CASSPLWDRLPYGYTF

J: TRBJ1-2
V: TRBV15
CDR3: CATSRIRDSLYGYTF

J: TRBJ2-5
V: TRBV7-9
CDR3: CASSPPSGRKETQYF

J: TRBJ2-3
V: TRBV2
CDR3: CASSQTEADTQYF

J: TRBJ2-7
V: TRBV5-5
CDR3: CASSLAEGAFYEQYF

J: TRBJ1-2
V: TRBV28
CDR3: CASSTINYGYTF

J: TRBJ2-1
V: TRBV10-2
CDR3: CASSVRTGRDEQFF

J: TRBJ2-1
V: TRBV12-5
CDR3: CASGLGLADYNEQFF

J: TRBJ2-3
V: TRBV28
CDR3: CASSQSGSGASTDTQYF

J: TRBJ2-7
V: TRBV5-1
CDR3: CASSLAPYSYEQYF

J: TRBJ2-6
V: TRBV28
CDR3: CASSLSVSLGGANVLTF

J: TRBJ2-3
V: TRBV6-1
CDR3: CASSDRRLAGSTDTQYF

J: TRBJ1-3
V: TRBV11-2
CDR3: CASSLPWGLRGNTIYF

J: TRBJ2-7
V: TRBV6-5
CDR3: CASSYSRGGDTEQYF

J: TRBJ1-5
V: TRBV19
CDR3: CASSIDRGGNQPQHF

J: TRBJ2-1
V: TRBV5-1
CDR3: CASSWRGPYNEQFF

J: TRBJ2-7
V: TRBV20-1
CDR3: CSARGFYEQYF

J: TRBJ2-1
V: TRBV2
CDR3: CASIWTANEQFF

J: TRBJ2-7
V: TRBV13
CDR3: CASSLVGTAYEQYF

J: TRBJ1-4
V: TRBV18
CDR3: CASSPRGTGGWELFF

J: TRBJ2-7
V: TRBV18
CDR3: CASSPPGGRGYEQYF

J: TRBJ2-3
V: TRBV27
CDR3: CASSLSIGVLGATDTQYF